Listed here are 15 T cell receptor beta chains from one sample, sequenced in a study of blood T cell repertoires in COVID-19 (dated by TCRdb to about 2020). The library was obtained by the immunoSEQ multiplex PCR assay. The immuneACCESS repertoire file appears here via TCRdb, limited to in-frame rearrangements. These files lack a portion of the clones; in checked studies, under half of the deficit traces to unresolved V genes, and the cause of the others is not known. This sample lists 200,000 to 250,000 clones; 81% were detected once. The biggest ten clones account for around 7% of the sample. The sample taken for sequencing was peripheral blood. These receptors were obtained from a woman older than 75 with COVID-19, enrolled during active disease.

V is TRBV28 and J is TRBJ1-1, with a tentative D call TRBD1 (5 bases). This CDR3 comprises 11 residues. With 2 bases removed from V and 8 bases from J, the gap between germline ends came to 6 bases. Germline CDR1 MDHEN, CDR2 SYDVKM. Here the CDR3 DNA reads TGTGCCAGCAGTTTAAGGGGCGAAGCTTTCTTT. Protein sequence: CASSLRGEAFF.

The chain is built from TRBV4-1 and TRBJ1-4, with D unclear. V gave up 1 base and J gave up 4 bases, with 10 bases separating them. Germline V gives CDR1 MGHRA, CDR2 YSYEKL. This CDR3 contains 15 residues. The CDR3 nucleotides read TGCGCCAGCAGCCAAGGAATCAGACTTAATGAAAAACTGTTTTTT. Translation gives CASSQGIRLNEKLFF.

This clone was counted once. The V and J genes are TRBV6-5 and TRBJ2-7; 13 bases are a match to TRBD2. The CDR3 length is 15 residues. Per the germline V gene, CDR1 is MNHEY and CDR2 is SVGAGI. V trimming: 5 bases; J trimming: 6 bases; junction bases outside the gene matches: 7. The CDR3 DNA reads TGTGCCAGCAGTCCACTAGCGGGAGGGCCGCGCGAGCAGTACTTC. Its protein product is CASSPLAGGPREQYF.

The rearrangement uses TRBV7-8 and TRBJ2-7; 10 bases match TRBD2. The CDR3 totals 16 residues. The J segment lost 0 bases and the V segment lost 5 bases, leaving 7 bases of the junction unmatched. Germline V CDR1 and CDR2: SGHVS, FQNEAQ. The CDR3 is CASSIRTSGTSYEQYF. CDR3 nucleotide sequence: TGTGCCAGCAGCATACGGACTAGCGGAACCTCCTACGAGCAGTACTTC.

This clone was counted between two and nine times. The CDR3 loop is CASSYLNNEQFF. The CDR3 DNA follows: TGTGCCAGCTCCTACTTGAACAATGAGCAGTTCTTC. The V call is TRBV6-6, the J call TRBJ2-1, with D hard to call. Germline V gives CDR1 MNHNY, CDR2 SVGAGI (reference sequence). The V and J ends lost 8 bases and 5 bases respectively, with 10 bases between them. The CDR3 extends over 12 amino acids.

This chain links TRBV2 with TRBJ2-1; 9 bases agree with TRBD2. The V segment lost 8 bases and the J segment 5 bases; nucleotides outside the gene matches: 7. Germline CDR1 and CDR2: SNHLY and FYNNEI. The CDR3 has 14 amino acids. CDR3 bases: TGTGCCAGCCTCAGGCAGCGGGGGGACAATGAGCAGTTCTTC. Its protein is CASLRQRGDNEQFF.

The rearrangement joins TRBV3-1 (or the pseudogene TRBV3-2) to TRBJ2-3; no definite D call. Trimming cost V 1 base and J 2 bases, with 16 bases left between them. CDR1 is LGHDT and CDR2 is YNNKEL in the germline V gene (reference sequence). The CDR3 length is 17 residues. The CDR3 spells CASSQASASDYTDTQYF. The CDR3, as DNA: TGTGCCAGCAGCCAAGCAAGTGCGTCTGATTACACAGATACGCAGTATTTT.

The chain uses TRBV5-1 and TRBJ2-6, with TRBD1 as a possible D gene (5 bases). Germline assignment: CDR1 SGHRS and CDR2 YFSETQ. V was trimmed by 4 bases and J by 0 bases, leaving 11 bases between them. CDR3 length: 16 residues. The chain's CDR3 is CASSPTVSSGANVLTF. Here the CDR3 DNA reads TGCGCCAGCAGCCCGACAGTATCCTCTGGGGCCAACGTCCTGACTTTC.

V and J are TRBV7-8 and TRBJ1-5; D not certain. V gave up 4 bases and J gave up 11 bases, with 12 bases separating them. Germline-derived CDR1 and CDR2 are SGHVS and FQNEAQ. The CDR3 is made up of 12 amino acids. For the CDR3, the DNA is TGTGCCAGCAGCTCCCTAGTTAGTACCCAGCATTTT. Translated, it gives CASSSLVSTQHF.

This chain uses TRBV7-8 with TRBJ1-6, with D hard to call. Germline V lookup: CDR1 SGHVS, CDR2 FQNEAQ. The V end lost 1 base, the J end lost 0 bases, and 7 bases lay between the germline ends. The CDR3 is made up of 16 amino acids. This CDR3 reads CASSLVGSSYNSPLHF. The DNA of the CDR3 is TGTGCCAGCAGCTTAGTTGGCAGCTCCTATAATTCACCCCTCCACTTT.

The rearrangement uses TRBV30 and TRBJ1-5, with 8 bases that match TRBD1. Germline V gene data show CDR1 as GTSNPN and CDR2 as SVGIG (reference sequence). The CDR3 runs 13 residues. V shed 1 base and J 7 bases; nucleotides not matched to a gene: 3. This CDR3 reads CAWSAGGGQPQHF. CDR3 in DNA: TGTGCCTGGAGTGCAGGGGGCGGGCAGCCCCAGCATTTT. The full variable domain, with the rest looked up from reference TRBV30 and TRBJ1-5, is SQTIHQWPATLVQPVGSPLSLECTVEGTSNPNLYWYRQAAGRGLQLLFYSVGIGQISSEVPQNLSASRPQDRQFILSSKKLLLSDSGFYLCAWSAGGGQPQHFGDGTRLSIL.

This chain links TRBV2 with TRBJ2-3; 11 bases map to TRBD2. CDR1 is SNHLY and CDR2 is FYNNEI in the germline V gene. The CDR3 consists of 16 residues. The V and J ends lost 6 bases and 1 base, in that order; junction bases with no gene match: 6. Here the CDR3 reads CASRARLAGRTDTQYF. CDR3 nucleotides: TGTGCCAGCAGGGCCCGACTAGCGGGGCGCACAGATACGCAGTATTTT.

The chain uses TRBV28 and TRBJ1-3, with a possible D match to TRBD1 (5 bases). The V end was cut by 5 bases, the J end by 2 bases, with 16 bases between. This CDR3 spans 16 amino acids. Per the germline V gene, CDR1 is MDHEN and CDR2 is SYDVKM. The CDR3 bases are TGTGCCAGCAGTCCGCGTGCCAGGGCGCCTGGAAACACCATATATTTT. The encoded protein is CASSPRARAPGNTIYF.

The V gene is TRBV6-5, the J gene TRBJ2-3, with TRBD2 identical over 9 bases. J lost 7 bases, V lost 6 bases, and 11 bases had no gene match. Germline V CDR1 and CDR2: MNHEY, SVGAGI. CDR3 length equals 15 residues. In DNA form, the CDR3 reads TGTGCCAGCAGCTCCCCGGCGGGAGGGAGTTATACGCAGTATTTT. Translated: CASSSPAGGSYTQYF.

The rearrangement links TRBV2 to TRBJ1-5; the D is unclear. CDR1 and CDR2 from the germline V gene are SNHLY and FYNNEI. The V and J ends lost 1 base and 2 bases respectively, with 9 bases between them. The CDR3 covers 15 residues. Here the CDR3 DNA reads TGTGCCAGCAGTGAAGGGTTAGCAGGCAATCAGCCCCAGCATTTT. It yields the protein CASSEGLAGNQPQHF.